This entry concerns a single TCR beta chain. No antigen is known for it. This entry comes from a study of PD-1 blockade in classical Hodgkin lymphoma. Study-wide results and limits: When set against healthy donors, newly diagnosed patients were reported to show lower baseline TCR diversity.

Described time point: cycle 4 day 1 (C4D1), after 6 weeks of nivolumab. Exposure to brentuximab vedotin varied, and each patient had relapsed following autologous stem cell transplantation. Magnetic negative selection purified CD4+ T cells from thawed PBMCs. TCRdb keeps only in-frame clones here, not all; method: immunoSEQ multiplex PCR. This repertoire shows roughly 11,000 clones, about 74% found once; its top ten account for over 3%. Sequencing used CD4+ T cells from blood, obtained before the fourth cycle of nivolumab. The clonotype comes from a human donor with classical Hodgkin lymphoma.

The CDR3 bases are TGTGCCAGCAGCCCTGGGGGGTACACTGAAGCTTTCTTT. Protein product: CASSPGGYTEAFF. V gene TRBV6-5 combines with J gene TRBJ1-1, with a possible D match to TRBD1 (5 bases). V lost 6 bases and J 3 bases, leaving 11 bases between the germline ends. The germline CDR1 and CDR2 sequences are MNHEY and SVGAGI. The CDR3 contains 13 residues.